This entry lists 15 T cell receptor beta chains sequenced from one sample in a study of T cells in Graves' hyperthyroidism and ophthalmopathy. What was amplified from RNA transcripts were TCR beta CDR3 regions. Using the HTBI primer set, a first-round RT-PCR was run on the TCR CDR3. TCRdb called the multiplex PCR reads again in MiXCR, with one record for every CDR3 protein. The sample yields 300,000 to 450,000 distinct CDR3 sequences, approximately 18% seen once. Sequenced input: blood. These receptors originate from a man aged 18 to 30 with Graves' ophthalmopathy.

This clonotype occurred a few times. This chain connects TRBV24-1 to TRBJ2-1, with 9 bases lining up with TRBD2. This CDR3 spans 17 amino acids. Germline V gives CDR1 KGHDR, CDR2 SFDVKD. J was trimmed by 5 bases and V by 4 bases; bases with no gene match: 11. CDR3 DNA: TGTGCCACCAGTGACCCCGGTGGTAGCGGGGGAAACAATGAGCAGTTCTTC. The encoded protein is CATSDPGGSGGNNEQFF.

The chain combines TRBV19 with TRBJ1-5; tentative D call: TRBD1 (5 bases). The germline V gene has CDR1 LNHDA and CDR2 SQIVND (reference sequence). This CDR3 is built from 14 residues. With 3 bases removed from V and 3 bases from J, the gap between germline ends came to 9 bases. Written as DNA, the CDR3 is TGTGCCAGTAGTATGGGGCAGCTCAATCAGCCCCAGCATTTT. This gives the protein CASSMGQLNQPQHF.

This clonotype was counted many times. The chain recombines TRBV27 with TRBJ2-1, with 7 bases aligning to TRBD2. The germline gives CDR1 MNHEY, CDR2 SMNVEV (reference sequence). This CDR3 is 12 amino acids long. J was trimmed by 4 bases and V by 8 bases; bases with no gene match: 2. The CDR3 sequence: CASLGGYNEQFF. DNA of the CDR3: TGTGCCAGCCTCGGGGGGTACAATGAGCAGTTCTTC.

This clonotype was seen many times. The rearrangement links TRBV20-1 to TRBJ1-2; perhaps TRBD1 as D (5 bases). V was trimmed by 5 bases and J by 5 bases, leaving 15 bases between them. Per the germline V gene, CDR1 is DFQATT and CDR2 is SNEGSKA (reference sequence). CDR3 size: 13 residues. CDR3: CSAAPGGGYGYTF. CDR3 DNA sequence: TGCAGTGCTGCTCCGGGGGGGGGGTATGGCTACACCTTC.

This clonotype occurred a few times. The chain uses TRBV19 and TRBJ2-3, with no clear D. The V and J ends lost 9 bases and 5 bases respectively, with 18 bases between them. The CDR3 has 14 amino acids. Germline-derived CDR1 and CDR2 are LNHDA and SQIVND (reference sequence). The CDR3 loop reads CASNTPEVGDTQYF. CDR3 bases: TGTGCCAGCAACACCCCTGAGGTTGGAGATACGCAGTATTTT.

In its sample, this clonotype was seen many times. This chain links TRBV2 with TRBJ1-1, with D tentatively TRBD1 (6 bases). Germline V gene lookup returns CDR1 SNHLY and CDR2 FYNNEI. V lost 6 bases and J 5 bases, leaving 13 bases between the germline ends. CDR3 length: 13 amino acids. The CDR3 sequence: CASSLRGETEAFF. The CDR3 nucleotides read TGTGCCAGCAGCCTCAGGGGTGAGACTGAAGCTTTCTTT.

Only a few counts were recorded for this clonotype. At one end, the junction sequence differs from germline, possibly due to a read error. V usage is TRBV9 and J usage is TRBJ1-1; tentatively, D is TRBD1 (5 bases). Germline V gene lookup returns CDR1 SGDLS and CDR2 YYNGEE. This CDR3 spans 14 amino acids. The CDR3 nucleotides are TGTGCCAGCAGCGTTCAGGGAGGAGGGACTGAAGCTCTCTTT. This encodes CASSVQGGGTEALF.

This clonotype was counted at least ten times. This rearrangement joins TRBV20-1 to TRBJ2-7, with TRBD1 identical over 7 bases. The germline CDR1 and CDR2 sequences are DFQATT and SNEGSKA (reference sequence). The CDR3 extends over 13 amino acids. J was trimmed by 1 base and V by 6 bases; bases with no gene match: 6. CDR3: CSAHRDRSYEQYF. The CDR3 nucleotides read TGCAGTGCGCACAGGGACAGATCCTACGAGCAGTACTTC.

This clonotype has ten or more counts. The chain recombines TRBV18 with TRBJ2-1; 11 bases map to TRBD2. Looked up from germline, CDR1 is KGHSH and CDR2 is LQKENI. The length of the CDR3 is 17 residues. Trimming took 3 bases from V and 5 from J; bases not matched to a gene: 9. The CDR3 loop reads CASSPSGGAGVNNEQFF. The CDR3 region has the DNA TGTGCCAGCTCACCTAGCGGGGGGGCCGGAGTTAACAATGAGCAGTTCTTC.

This clonotype has a single count. The rearrangement uses TRBV6-2 or TRBV6-3 and TRBJ2-5, with TRBD1 matching 7 bases. The trim removed 2 bases at V and 0 bases at J, leaving 3 bases unmatched. Germline V gives CDR1 MNHEY, CDR2 SVGEGT. This CDR3 is 15 amino acids long. The DNA for the CDR3 is TGTGCCAGCAGTTACAAACAGGGGTACCAAGAGACCCAGTACTTC. Translation gives CASSYKQGYQETQYF.

This clonotype occurred many times. This chain joins TRBV12-3 or TRBV12-4 and TRBJ2-3; 9 positions agree with TRBD2. The CDR3 is 16 residues long. The J segment lost 1 base and the V segment lost 8 bases, leaving 10 bases of the junction unmatched. CDR3 protein: CASCYHSGGGTDTQYF. The DNA of the CDR3 is TGTGCCAGCTGCTACCATAGCGGGGGAGGCACAGATACGCAGTATTTT.

The CDR3 spells CASSLSVGRDGYTF. The CDR3, as DNA: TGTGCCAGCAGCCTATCAGTAGGACGGGATGGCTACACCTTC. The chain has TRBV7-9 and TRBJ1-2; the D is unclear. The CDR3 extends over 14 amino acids. V was pared by 5 bases and J by 6 bases, with 16 bases between. Germline V gene data show CDR1 as SEHNR and CDR2 as FQNEAQ (reference sequence). Using reference TRBV7-9 and TRBJ1-2 for the parts outside the CDR3, the full variable domain is DTGVSQNPRHKITKRGQNVTFRCDPISEHNRLYWYRQTLGQGPEFLTYFQNEAQLEKSRLLSDRFSAERPKGSFSTLEIQRTEQGDSAMYLCASSLSVGRDGYTFGSGTRLTVV.

This clonotype came up many times. The V and J genes are TRBV5-6 and TRBJ1-1, with D perhaps TRBD1 (6 bases). V was cut by 5 bases and J by 4 bases, with 24 bases left in between. The germline gives CDR1 SGHDT, CDR2 YYEEEE. This CDR3 is 17 amino acids long. CDR3: CASSQMNRVDRTTEAFF. CDR3 sequence (DNA): TGTGCCAGCAGTCAGATGAACAGGGTGGATCGCACCACTGAAGCTTTCTTT.

Turning to this clonotype: An end of the junction differs from the germline gene, which may be a read error. This sequence joins TRBV5-1 and TRBJ1-1; 7 bases are shared with TRBD1. From germline, CDR1 is SGHRS and CDR2 YFSETQ. CDR3 size: 14 residues. The CDR3: CASSQIQGLTEAFF. CDR3 in DNA: TGTGCCAGCAGCCAGATACAGGGGCTCACTGAAGCTTTCTTT.

This clonotype was seen ten or more times. This chain links TRBV28 with TRBJ1-6; unclear D gene. This CDR3 region has 13 residues. Trimming pared 3 bases from V and 7 bases from J, leaving 7 bases between. In germline, CDR1 is MDHEN, CDR2 SYDVKM. CDR3 nucleotides: TGTGCCAGCAGTTTCGCAGGAAATTCACCCCTCCACTTT. It yields the protein CASSFAGNSPLHF.